This is a list of T cell receptor beta chains from one sample in a study of PD-1 blockade in classical Hodgkin lymphoma. Method: immunoSEQ multiplex PCR; TCRdb's copy keeps in-frame clones and lacks some. The sample comprises some 63,000 clones, 90% of which are singletons, and approximately 9.8% rests with the top ten. This specimen consisted of peripheral blood mononuclear cells (PBMCs), obtained at baseline. These receptors all stem from a human donor with classical Hodgkin lymphoma. Each CDR3 is given with its conserved first and last residue. Each record gives: J gene, clone size, D gene, V gene, CDR3 protein, CDR3 DNA. The D gene is left open where the match is weak. Only some rows state a clone size, as once, few, many or a class for expanded clones.

j_call: TRBJ2-5; clone_size: NA; d_call: NA; v_call: TRBV5-1; cdr3_aa: CASSPQGSGETQYF; cdr3_nt: TGCGCCAGCAGCCCACAGGGATCGGGAGAGACCCAGTACTTC
j_call: TRBJ1-5; clone_size: once; d_call: NA; v_call: TRBV28; cdr3_aa: CASRVWKYSNQPQHF; cdr3_nt: TGTGCCAGCCGGGTTTGGAAGTATAGCAATCAGCCCCAGCATTTT
j_call: TRBJ2-7; clone_size: NA; d_call: TRBD1; v_call: TRBV28; cdr3_aa: CASSPLQGTGGTYEQYF; cdr3_nt: TGTGCCAGCAGTCCCCTCCAAGGGACAGGAGGCACCTACGAGCAGTACTTC
j_call: TRBJ2-1; clone_size: NA; d_call: NA; v_call: TRBV10-2; cdr3_aa: CASSENNEQFF; cdr3_nt: TGCGCCAGCAGTGAGAACAATGAGCAGTTCTTC
j_call: TRBJ1-1; clone_size: NA; d_call: TRBD1; v_call: TRBV7-6; cdr3_aa: CASSLGVEDRSMNTEAFF; cdr3_nt: TGTGCCAGCAGCTTAGGCGTCGAGGACAGGTCCATGAACACTGAAGCTTTCTTT
j_call: TRBJ2-7; clone_size: once; d_call: NA; v_call: TRBV15; cdr3_aa: CATSIVLGGAYEQYF; cdr3_nt: TGTGCCACCAGTATTGTATTGGGGGGTGCCTACGAGCAGTACTTC
j_call: TRBJ1-1; clone_size: NA; d_call: TRBD1; v_call: TRBV5-1; cdr3_aa: CASSPDRSYGAFF; cdr3_nt: TGCGCCAGCAGCCCGGACAGGAGTTACGGAGCTTTCTTT
j_call: TRBJ2-6; clone_size: NA; d_call: TRBD1; v_call: TRBV7-8; cdr3_aa: CASSATGQVSGANVLTF; cdr3_nt: TGTGCCAGCAGCGCCACGGGACAGGTCTCTGGGGCCAACGTCCTGACTTTC
j_call: TRBJ2-3; clone_size: NA; d_call: TRBD2; v_call: TRBV2; cdr3_aa: CASSGGIAGGLTDTQYF; cdr3_nt: TGTGCCAGCAGTGGTGGTATAGCGGGAGGGTTAACAGATACGCAGTATTTT
j_call: TRBJ1-5; clone_size: NA; d_call: TRBD1; v_call: TRBV19; cdr3_aa: CASSVGTGAEINQPQHF; cdr3_nt: TGTGCCAGTAGTGTGGGGACAGGGGCCGAAATAAATCAGCCCCAGCATTTT
j_call: TRBJ2-1; clone_size: NA; d_call: NA; v_call: TRBV11-2; cdr3_aa: CASSLGGLPIDEQFF; cdr3_nt: TGTGCCAGCAGCTTAGGTGGACTGCCGATCGATGAGCAGTTCTTC
j_call: TRBJ1-2; clone_size: NA; d_call: NA; v_call: TRBV27; cdr3_aa: CASSFVPVGLYGYTF; cdr3_nt: TGTGCCAGCAGTTTCGTCCCAGTCGGTCTCTATGGCTACACCTTC
j_call: TRBJ1-1; clone_size: few; d_call: NA; v_call: TRBV27; cdr3_aa: CASSLSGWYTEAFF; cdr3_nt: TGTGCCAGCAGTTTATCGGGATGGTACACTGAAGCTTTCTTT
j_call: TRBJ2-5; clone_size: NA; d_call: NA; v_call: TRBV14; cdr3_aa: CASSPTSTTQETQYF; cdr3_nt: TGTGCCAGCAGCCCCACCAGTACAACCCAAGAGACCCAGTACTTC
j_call: TRBJ1-5; clone_size: NA; d_call: NA; v_call: TRBV6-6; cdr3_aa: CASSPPLNSNQPQHF; cdr3_nt: TGTGCCAGCAGTCCCCCGCTAAATAGCAATCAGCCCCAGCATTTT
j_call: TRBJ1-5; clone_size: NA; d_call: NA; v_call: TRBV25-1; cdr3_aa: CASSGTGNGNQPQHF; cdr3_nt: TGTGCCAGCAGCGGGACCGGGAATGGCAATCAGCCCCAGCATTTT
j_call: TRBJ2-3; clone_size: NA; d_call: NA; v_call: TRBV4-1; cdr3_aa: CASSHQQGATDTQYF; cdr3_nt: TGCGCCAGCAGCCACCAGCAAGGGGCCACAGATACGCAGTATTTT
j_call: TRBJ2-5; clone_size: NA; d_call: TRBD1; v_call: TRBV18; cdr3_aa: CASSPLTGGAETQYF; cdr3_nt: TGTGCCAGCTCACCACTGACAGGGGGCGCGGAGACCCAGTACTTC
j_call: TRBJ2-3; clone_size: NA; d_call: TRBD2; v_call: TRBV28; cdr3_aa: CASKVSGGTDTQYF; cdr3_nt: TGTGCCAGCAAAGTTAGCGGGGGCACAGATACGCAGTATTTT
j_call: TRBJ2-1; clone_size: NA; d_call: NA; v_call: TRBV7-9; cdr3_aa: CASSSNEQFF; cdr3_nt: TGTGCCAGCAGCTCCAATGAGCAGTTCTTC
j_call: TRBJ2-7; clone_size: NA; d_call: NA; v_call: TRBV7-2; cdr3_aa: CASSFLGQGPYEQYF; cdr3_nt: TGTGCCAGCAGCTTCTTAGGGCAGGGCCCCTACGAGCAGTACTTC
j_call: TRBJ2-3; clone_size: NA; d_call: TRBD2; v_call: TRBV4-2; cdr3_aa: CASSQTRTSGGKSFSTDTQYF; cdr3_nt: TGTGCCAGCAGCCAGACCCGGACTAGCGGGGGGAAGTCCTTTAGCACAGATACGCAGTATTTT
j_call: TRBJ2-2; clone_size: NA; d_call: NA; v_call: TRBV11-2; cdr3_aa: CASSLDPMTANTGELFF; cdr3_nt: TGTGCCAGCAGCTTAGACCCAATGACTGCGAACACCGGGGAGCTGTTTTTT
j_call: TRBJ2-2; clone_size: NA; d_call: NA; v_call: TRBV19; cdr3_aa: CASSIGSPGELFF; cdr3_nt: TGTGCCAGTAGTATAGGGAGCCCCGGGGAGCTGTTTTTT
j_call: TRBJ2-7; clone_size: NA; d_call: NA; v_call: TRBV5-8; cdr3_aa: CASSLAPLYEQYF; cdr3_nt: TGTGCCAGCAGCTTGGCGCCACTCTACGAGCAGTACTTC